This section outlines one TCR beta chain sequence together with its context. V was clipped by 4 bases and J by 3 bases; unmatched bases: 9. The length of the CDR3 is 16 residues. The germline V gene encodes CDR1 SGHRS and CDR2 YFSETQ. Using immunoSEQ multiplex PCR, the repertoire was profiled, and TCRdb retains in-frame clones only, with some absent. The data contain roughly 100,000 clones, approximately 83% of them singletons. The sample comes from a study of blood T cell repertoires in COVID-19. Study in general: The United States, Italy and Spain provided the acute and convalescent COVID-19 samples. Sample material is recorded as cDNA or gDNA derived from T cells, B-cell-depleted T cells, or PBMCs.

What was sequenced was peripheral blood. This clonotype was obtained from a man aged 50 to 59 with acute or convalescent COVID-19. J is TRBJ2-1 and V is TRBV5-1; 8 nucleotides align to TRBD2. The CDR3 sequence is CASSPPGLAGYNEQFF. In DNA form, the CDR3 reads TGCGCCAGCAGCCCCCCCGGGCTAGCGGGCTACAATGAGCAGTTCTTC.